The 4 T cell receptor beta chains presented below share a single source sample, sequenced in a study of early T cells in non-severe SARS-CoV-2 infection (dated by TCRdb to about 2021). Libraries were built with 5' RACE. Sequencing relied on a NextSeq 500. TCRdb reprocessing: public reads trimmed at Q25 with fastp, clones called with MiXCR, in-frame beta chains kept. Merged by CDR3 protein, the rows form single entries marked with the most common genes and DNA. The sample contains 45,000 or so distinct CDR3 sequences, 5.5% to 6.5% of them found a single time. Around an eighth of the sample goes to the ten largest clones. Sample: whole blood. The receptors were sampled from an adult who was a healthcare worker with PCR-confirmed SARS-CoV-2 infection or an uninfected control (not recorded which).

The rearrangement links TRBV2 to TRBJ2-7; 9 bases fit TRBD1. The CDR3 has 15 residues. The V gene end was trimmed by 7 bases and the J gene end by 1 base; junction bases not matched to a gene: 8. Germline CDR1 and CDR2: SNHLY and FYNNEI. CDR3 sequence: CASNLDRGASYEQYF. The DNA for the CDR3 is TGTGCCAGCAATCTGGACAGGGGAGCATCCTACGAGCAGTACTTC.

V and J are TRBV6-6 and TRBJ1-1; 7 bases agree with TRBD1. Germline CDR1 and CDR2: MNHNY and SVGAGI (reference sequence). The V segment lost 6 bases and the J segment 3 bases; nucleotides outside the gene matches: 7. The CDR3 is 14 amino acids. The chain's CDR3 is CASSSQDRDTEAFF. CDR3 nucleotides: TGTGCCAGCAGCTCCCAAGACAGGGACACTGAAGCTTTCTTT.

This clonotype appeared many times. The V gene is TRBV7-6, the J gene TRBJ2-3, with TRBD2 matching 7 bases. The CDR3 loop spans 16 amino acids. The V gene's germline CDR1 is SGHVS and CDR2 FNYEAQ. V lost 1 base, J lost 6 bases, and 10 bases stayed unmatched. In DNA, the CDR3 is TGTGCCAGCAGCTTAGTTGGCGGGGGATCGACCGATACGCAGTATTTT. It is translated as CASSLVGGGSTDTQYF. Supplemented by reference TRBV7-6 and TRBJ2-3, the full variable domain reads GAGVSQSPRYKVTKRGQDVALRCDPISGHVSLYWYRQALGQGPEFLTYFNYEAQQDKSGLPNDRFSAERPEGSISTLTIQRTEQRDSAMYRCASSLVGGGSTDTQYFGPGTRLTVL.

This clonotype was seen many times. The chain employs TRBV10-3 and TRBJ1-1, with 7 bases lining up with TRBD1. The germline V gene has CDR1 ENHRY and CDR2 SYGVKD. CDR3 length equals 18 residues. V lost 0 bases and J lost 0; bases outside the gene matches: 10. In nucleotides, the CDR3 is TGTGCCATCAGTGAGTCTGAAGGGGGCACCACCATGAACACTGAAGCTTTCTTT. Translated: CAISESEGGTTMNTEAFF.